Following are 8 T cell receptor beta chains from one sample sequenced in a study of human T cells and chemical hapten exposure. Time point noted: pre-sensitization, week 0. The treatment here: therapeutic diphenylcyclopropenone sensitization with weekly scalp DPC. TCRdb re-called the RACE reads with MiXCR, one entry per CDR3 protein. The sample records about 68,000 distinct CDR3 sequences, roughly 9.7% being singletons. Sequenced material: whole blood, taken in connection with sensitization to the hapten diphenylcyclopropenone (DPC). The receptor source for this set is a woman in her forties or fifties with alopecia areata. Some clones in this sample may be carry-over from other donors' samples.

This clonotype was recorded a few times. The chain has TRBV29-1 and TRBJ2-1; the D is unclear. CDR1 and CDR2 from the germline V gene are SQVTM and ANQGSEA. The CDR3 is 12 residues long. Trimming cost V 2 bases and J 2 bases, with 4 bases left between them. The CDR3 reads CSVELAYNEQFF. In DNA, the CDR3 is TGCAGCGTTGAACTAGCCTACAATGAGCAGTTCTTC.

The rearrangement uses TRBV5-1 and TRBJ2-3, with 11 positions matching TRBD2. CDR1 and CDR2 from the germline V gene are SGHRS and YFSETQ. V lost 3 bases, J lost 0 bases, and 3 bases stayed unmatched. The CDR3 is 16 amino acids. The CDR3 region has the DNA TGCGCCAGCAGCTCGTGGACTAGCGGGAGCACAGATACGCAGTATTTT. It is translated as CASSSWTSGSTDTQYF.

This clonotype occurred a few times. The chain combines TRBV9 with TRBJ2-7, with D perhaps assigned TRBD1 or TRBD2 (5 bases each). The V gene lost 4 bases and the J gene lost 0 bases, with 17 bases spanning the gap. Germline CDR1 reads SGDLS; CDR2 reads YYNGEE. The CDR3 extends over 16 amino acids. CDR3 amino acids: CASSPKTTGLSYEQYF. CDR3 nucleotide sequence: TGTGCCAGCAGCCCCAAGACCACAGGACTCTCCTACGAGCAGTACTTC.

The sample holds a few counts of this clonotype. The chain joins TRBV9 to TRBJ2-5; D remains unclear. CDR1 and CDR2 from the germline V gene are SGDLS and YYNGEE. The length of the CDR3 is 14 residues. Trimming removed 7 bases at V and 4 bases at J, with 17 bases between. The CDR3 is CASDGSVPGETQYF. The CDR3 nucleotides are TGTGCCAGCGACGGATCGGTACCAGGAGAGACCCAGTACTTC. The whole variable domain, filled in from reference TRBV9 and TRBJ2-5, reads DSGVTQTPKHLITATGQRVTLRCSPRSGDLSVYWYQQSLDQGLQFLIQYYNGEERAKGNILERFSAQQFPDLHSELNLSSLELGDSALYFCASDGSVPGETQYFGPGTRLLVL.

V gene TRBV3-1 combines with J gene TRBJ1-1; no clear D. V was cut by 1 base and J by 2 bases, with 11 bases left in between. This CDR3 is built from 15 residues. The germline gives CDR1 LGHDT, CDR2 YNNKEL (reference sequence). The CDR3 spells CASSQGQVLNTEAFF. The CDR3 DNA reads TGTGCCAGCAGCCAAGGGCAGGTTCTTAACACTGAAGCTTTCTTT.

The rearrangement links TRBV6-6 to TRBJ1-1, with D unresolved. V lost 2 bases and J 4 bases, leaving 11 bases between the germline ends. The CDR3 is 14 residues long. CDR1 is MNHNY and CDR2 is SVGAGI in the germline V gene (reference sequence). The chain's CDR3 is CASSYRESGTEAFF. In DNA, the CDR3 is TGTGCCAGCAGTTACAGGGAATCGGGCACTGAAGCTTTCTTT.

This clonotype was recorded a few times. CDR3 loop: CASSLEGFERDTQYF. CDR3 sequence (DNA): TGTGCCAGCAGCTTAGAGGGATTTGAGAGAGATACGCAGTATTTT. The chain has TRBV7-8 and TRBJ2-3; D is ambiguous. This CDR3 spans 15 amino acids. Germline values: CDR1 SGHVS, CDR2 FQNEAQ. The V end was cut by 1 base, the J end by 5 bases, with 13 bases between.

This rearrangement joins TRBV28 to TRBJ2-7; 10 bases align to TRBD1. The germline V gene encodes CDR1 MDHEN and CDR2 SYDVKM. Unmatched junction bases numbered 6, after V lost 5 bases and J lost 2 bases. The CDR3 is made up of 15 amino acids. CDR3 region: CASSLGTGVPYEQYF. In nucleotides, the CDR3 is TGTGCCAGCAGTCTCGGGACAGGGGTTCCCTACGAGCAGTACTTC.